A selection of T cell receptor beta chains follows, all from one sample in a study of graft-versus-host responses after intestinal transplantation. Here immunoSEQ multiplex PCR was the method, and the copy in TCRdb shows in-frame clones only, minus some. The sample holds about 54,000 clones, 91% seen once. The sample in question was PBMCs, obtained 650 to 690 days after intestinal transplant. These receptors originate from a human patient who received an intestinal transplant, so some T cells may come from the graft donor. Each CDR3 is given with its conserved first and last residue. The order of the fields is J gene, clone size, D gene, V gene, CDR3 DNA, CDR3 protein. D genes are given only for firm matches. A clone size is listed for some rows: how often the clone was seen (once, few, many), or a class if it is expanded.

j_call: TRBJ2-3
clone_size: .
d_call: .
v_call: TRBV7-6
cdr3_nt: TGTGCCAGCAGCTTACCGGTAGATACGCAGTATTTT
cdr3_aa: CASSLPVDTQYF

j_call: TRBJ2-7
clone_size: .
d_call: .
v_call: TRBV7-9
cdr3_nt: TGTGCCAGCAGCTTAACGGGGTCCAGGGCCGAGCAGTACTTC
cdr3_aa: CASSLTGSRAEQYF

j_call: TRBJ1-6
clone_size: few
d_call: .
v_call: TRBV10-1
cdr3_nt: TGCGCCAGCAGTGAGTCCCAGGGGTGGGGGTTGGATTCACCCCTCCACTTT
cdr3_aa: CASSESQGWGLDSPLHF

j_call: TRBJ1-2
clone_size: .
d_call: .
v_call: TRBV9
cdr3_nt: TGTGCCAGCAGCGCCTCAATCGGCGGCTACACCTTC
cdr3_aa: CASSASIGGYTF

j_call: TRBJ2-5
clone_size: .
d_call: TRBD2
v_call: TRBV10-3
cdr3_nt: TGTGCCATCAGTGAGATGTCTAGCGGGCTACTAGGGGAGACCCAGTACTTC
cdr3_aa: CAISEMSSGLLGETQYF

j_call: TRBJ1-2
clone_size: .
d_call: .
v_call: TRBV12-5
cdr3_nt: TGTGCTAGTGGTTCGGACTCTCCTTATGGCTACACCTTC
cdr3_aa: CASGSDSPYGYTF

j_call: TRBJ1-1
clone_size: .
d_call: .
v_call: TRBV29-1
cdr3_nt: TGCAGCGTTAAATTCCGACTTACTAACACTGAAGCTTTCTTT
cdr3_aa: CSVKFRLTNTEAFF

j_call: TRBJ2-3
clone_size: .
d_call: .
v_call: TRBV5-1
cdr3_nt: TGCGCCTCCAGGAGCGCAAGCCCAGATACGCAGTATTTT
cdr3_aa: CASRSASPDTQYF

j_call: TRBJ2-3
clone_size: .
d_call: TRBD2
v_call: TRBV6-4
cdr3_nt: TGTGCCAGCAGTTGGACTAGCGGGGCGGACTCTAGCACAGATACGCAGTATTTT
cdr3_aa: CASSWTSGADSSTDTQYF

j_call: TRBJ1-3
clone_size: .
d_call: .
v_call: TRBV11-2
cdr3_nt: TGTGCCAGCAGCTTAGATGAAGGTACCACTGGAAACACCATATATTTT
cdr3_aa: CASSLDEGTTGNTIYF

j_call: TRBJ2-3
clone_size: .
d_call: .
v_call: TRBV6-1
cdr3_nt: TGTGCCAGCAGTGAAAATCCCGCTGGCACAGATACGCAGTATTTT
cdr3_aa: CASSENPAGTDTQYF

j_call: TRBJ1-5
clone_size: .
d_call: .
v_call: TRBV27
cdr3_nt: TGTGCCAGCAGTCTGGGGGAGAATCAGCCCCAGCATTTT
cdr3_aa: CASSLGENQPQHF

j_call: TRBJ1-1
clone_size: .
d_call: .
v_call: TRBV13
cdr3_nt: TGTGCCAGCAGCCCCGTGGAGATAGGGGTCACTGAAGCTTTCTTT
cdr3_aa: CASSPVEIGVTEAFF

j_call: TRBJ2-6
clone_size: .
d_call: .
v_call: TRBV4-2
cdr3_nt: TGTGCCAGCGGAGCCGGACCGAGCGTCTCTGGGGCCAACGTCCTGACTTTC
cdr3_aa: CASGAGPSVSGANVLTF

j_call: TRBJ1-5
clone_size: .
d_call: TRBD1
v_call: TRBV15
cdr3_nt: TGTGCCACCAGCGGCCGGGACAGGACTAGAGATCAGCCCCAGCATTTT
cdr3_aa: CATSGRDRTRDQPQHF

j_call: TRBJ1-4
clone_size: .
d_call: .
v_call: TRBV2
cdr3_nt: TGTGCCAGCAGTGATCGAGGTTCAACTAATGAAAAACTGTTTTTT
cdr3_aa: CASSDRGSTNEKLFF

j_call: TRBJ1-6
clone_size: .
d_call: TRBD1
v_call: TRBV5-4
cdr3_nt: TGTGCCAGCAGCTTGAGAGGGACAGGGAATTCACCCCTCCACTTT
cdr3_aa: CASSLRGTGNSPLHF

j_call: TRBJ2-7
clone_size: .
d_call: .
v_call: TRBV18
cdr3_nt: TGTGCCAGCTCACCAACCAGGAATGGGGAGCAGTACTTC
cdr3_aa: CASSPTRNGEQYF

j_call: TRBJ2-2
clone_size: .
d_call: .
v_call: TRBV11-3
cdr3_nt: TGTGCCAGCACCCTTAGGACCTTCGCTAACACCGGGGAGCTGTTTTTT
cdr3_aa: CASTLRTFANTGELFF

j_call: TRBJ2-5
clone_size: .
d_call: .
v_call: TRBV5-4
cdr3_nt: TGTGCCAGCAGCTTAGAAGTACAAGAGACCCAGTACTTC
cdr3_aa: CASSLEVQETQYF

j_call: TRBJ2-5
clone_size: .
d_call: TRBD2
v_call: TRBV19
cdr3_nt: TGTGCCAGTAGTACCGGGACTAGCGTTGAAGAGACCCAGTACTTC
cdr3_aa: CASSTGTSVEETQYF

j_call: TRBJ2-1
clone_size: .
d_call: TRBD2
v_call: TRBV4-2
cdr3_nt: TGTGCCAGCAGCCAAGTCGATAGCGGGGGGGCCAGTGAGCAGTTCTTC
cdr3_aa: CASSQVDSGGASEQFF

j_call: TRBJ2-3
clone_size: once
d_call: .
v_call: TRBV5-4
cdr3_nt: TGTGCCAGCAGCTACCCCAGCGGCCCAGATACGCAGTATTTT
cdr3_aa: CASSYPSGPDTQYF

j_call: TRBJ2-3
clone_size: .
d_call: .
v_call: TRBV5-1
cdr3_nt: TGCGCCAGCAGCAATGGGCCCACTAGCACAGATACGCAGTATTTT
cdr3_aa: CASSNGPTSTDTQYF

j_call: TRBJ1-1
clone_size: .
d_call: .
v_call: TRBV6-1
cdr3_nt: TGTGCCAGCAGACGACAGGAAAGGTTTTGGGGAGCTTTCTTT
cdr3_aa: CASRRQERFWGAFF

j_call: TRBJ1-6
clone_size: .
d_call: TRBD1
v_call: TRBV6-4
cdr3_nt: TGTGCCAGCAGTGAACTAGGGACAGCTTATTCACCCCTCCACTTT
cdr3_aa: CASSELGTAYSPLHF

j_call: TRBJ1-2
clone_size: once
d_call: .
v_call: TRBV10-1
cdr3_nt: TGCGCCAGCAGTGTTAAGAGCTATGGCTACACCTTC
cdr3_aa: CASSVKSYGYTF

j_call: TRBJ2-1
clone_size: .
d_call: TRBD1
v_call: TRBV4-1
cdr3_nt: TGCGCCAGCAGCGGACAGGGGGACGGGGGCAATGAGCAGTTCTTC
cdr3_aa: CASSGQGDGGNEQFF

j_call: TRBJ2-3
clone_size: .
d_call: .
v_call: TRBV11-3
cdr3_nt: TGTGCCAGCAGCCCTGGGCCTTCCACAGATACGCAGTATTTT
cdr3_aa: CASSPGPSTDTQYF

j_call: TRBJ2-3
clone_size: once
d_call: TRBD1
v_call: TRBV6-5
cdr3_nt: TGTGCCAGCAGTTACGAAGGGGGCGCCGCAGATACGCAGTATTTT
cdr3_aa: CASSYEGGAADTQYF

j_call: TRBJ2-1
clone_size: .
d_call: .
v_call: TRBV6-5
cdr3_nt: TGTGCCAGCAGTTACCTTCGGGGGACCTACAATGAGCAGTTCTTC
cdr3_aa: CASSYLRGTYNEQFF

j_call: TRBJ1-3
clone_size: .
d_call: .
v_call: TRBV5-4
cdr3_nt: TGTGCCAGCAGCAAGCAGGCCTCTGGAAACACCATATATTTT
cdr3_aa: CASSKQASGNTIYF

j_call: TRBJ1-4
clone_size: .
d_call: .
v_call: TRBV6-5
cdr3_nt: TGTGCCAGCGGACGAGGTGCAACTAATGAAAAACTGTTTTTT
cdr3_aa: CASGRGATNEKLFF

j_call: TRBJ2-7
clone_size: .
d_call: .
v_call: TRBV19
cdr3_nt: TGTGCCAGTAGTCGTCAAAGCTCCTACGAGCAGTACTTC
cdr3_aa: CASSRQSSYEQYF

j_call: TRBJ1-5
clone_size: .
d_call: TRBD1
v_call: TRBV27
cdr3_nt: TGTGCCAGCAGTTTCGACAGGGGTAGCAATCAGCCCCAGCATTTT
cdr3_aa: CASSFDRGSNQPQHF

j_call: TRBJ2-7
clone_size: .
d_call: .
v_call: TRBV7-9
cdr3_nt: TGTGCCAGCAGCTTCCGCTACGAGCAGTACTTC
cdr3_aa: CASSFRYEQYF

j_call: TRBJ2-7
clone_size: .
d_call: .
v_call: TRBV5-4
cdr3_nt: TGTGCCAGCAGCTCAACCTACGAGCAGTACTTC
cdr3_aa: CASSSTYEQYF

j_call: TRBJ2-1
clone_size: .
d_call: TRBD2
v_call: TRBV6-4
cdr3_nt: TGTGCCAGCAGTACTAGCGGGGGGGCCAATGAGCAGTTCTTC
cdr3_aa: CASSTSGGANEQFF

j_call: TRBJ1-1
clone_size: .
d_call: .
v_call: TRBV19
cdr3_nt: TGTGCCAGTAGTATCGCGGTGACACCGGGCACTGAAGCTTTCTTT
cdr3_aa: CASSIAVTPGTEAFF

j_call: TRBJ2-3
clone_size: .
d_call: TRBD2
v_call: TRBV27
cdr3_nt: TGTGCCAGCAGTTTGCAGCGGGGTGGGCCAGATACGCAGTATTTT
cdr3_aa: CASSLQRGGPDTQYF

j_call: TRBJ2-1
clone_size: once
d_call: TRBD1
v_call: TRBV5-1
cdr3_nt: TGCGCCAGCAGCGTACTGGGACAGGTCTCCTACAATGAGCAGTTCTTC
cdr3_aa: CASSVLGQVSYNEQFF

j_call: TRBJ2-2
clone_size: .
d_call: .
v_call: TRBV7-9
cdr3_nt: TGTGCCAGCAGCCCGACAGTCACCGGGGAGCTGTTTTTT
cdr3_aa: CASSPTVTGELFF

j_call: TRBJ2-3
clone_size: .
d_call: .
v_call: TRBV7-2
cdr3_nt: TGTGCCAGCAGCCCCACCGAGGGCACAGATACGCAGTATTTT
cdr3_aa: CASSPTEGTDTQYF

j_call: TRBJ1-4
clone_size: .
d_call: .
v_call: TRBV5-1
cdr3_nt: TGCGCCAGCAGCTTGAATTTTGGGGCGGGAAGGGGTAATGAAAAACTGTTTTTT
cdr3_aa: CASSLNFGAGRGNEKLFF